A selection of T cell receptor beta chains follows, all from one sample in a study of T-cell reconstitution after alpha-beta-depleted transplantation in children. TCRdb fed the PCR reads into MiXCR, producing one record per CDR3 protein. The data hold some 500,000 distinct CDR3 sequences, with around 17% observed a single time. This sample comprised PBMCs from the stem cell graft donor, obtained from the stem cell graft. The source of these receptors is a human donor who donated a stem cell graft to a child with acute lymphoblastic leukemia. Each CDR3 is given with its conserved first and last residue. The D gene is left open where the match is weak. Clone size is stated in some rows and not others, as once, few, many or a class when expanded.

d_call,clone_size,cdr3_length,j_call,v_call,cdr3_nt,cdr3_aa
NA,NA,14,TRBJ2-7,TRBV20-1,TGCAGTGCTAGAGATGAAACTGGCGCCTACGAGCAGTACTTC,CSARDETGAYEQYF
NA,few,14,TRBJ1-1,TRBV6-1,TGTGCCAGCAGAGATCTACTGAGTGGAGGGGAAGCTTTCTTT,CASRDLLSGGEAFF
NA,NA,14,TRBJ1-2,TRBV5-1,TGCGCCAGCAGCTTGCGTAGGACGGAGTATGGCTACACCTTC,CASSLRRTEYGYTF
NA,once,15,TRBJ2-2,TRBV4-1,TGCGCCAGCAGCCAAATCGCCTCGAACACCGGGGAGCTGTTTTTT,CASSQIASNTGELFF
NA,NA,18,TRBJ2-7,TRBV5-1,TGCGCCAGCAGCTTCTCGATCGAGGGGACACCGAGGATGGACGAGCAGTACTTC,CASSFSIEGTPRMDEQYF
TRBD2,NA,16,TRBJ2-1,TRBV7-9,TGTTCCAGCAGCTTCCGGACTAGCGGTCTCTACAATGAGCAGTTCTTC,CSSSFRTSGLYNEQFF
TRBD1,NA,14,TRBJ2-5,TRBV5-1,TGCGCCAGCAGCTGGACAGGGGCGGAAGAGACCCAGTACTTC,CASSWTGAEETQYF
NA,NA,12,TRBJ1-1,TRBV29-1,TGCAGCGTTGAGAACACGGGCGCTGAAGCTTTCTTT,CSVENTGAEAFF
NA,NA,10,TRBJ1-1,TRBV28,TGTGCCAGCAGTCAGGACGGAGCTTTCTTT,CASSQDGAFF
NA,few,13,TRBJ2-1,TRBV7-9,TGTGCCAGCGTCAAGGGGGGAAACAATGAGCAGTTCTTC,CASVKGGNNEQFF
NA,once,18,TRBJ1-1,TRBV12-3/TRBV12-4,TGTGCCAGCAGTTTGAAACGGGGGAATTATATTAAGAACACTGAAGCTTTCTTT,CASSLKRGNYIKNTEAFF
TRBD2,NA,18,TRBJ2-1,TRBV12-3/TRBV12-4,TGTGCCAGCAGTTTAGTAGCGGGAGGGCCCCCTAGCTACAATGAGCAGTTCTTC,CASSLVAGGPPSYNEQFF
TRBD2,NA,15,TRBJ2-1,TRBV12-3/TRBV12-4,TGTGCCAGCAGTCGGGGAACTAGCGGTAGTAATGAGCAGTTCTTC,CASSRGTSGSNEQFF
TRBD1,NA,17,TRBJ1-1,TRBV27,TGTGCCAGCAGTCCAGGACAGGGGGCGGCATTGAACACTGAAGCTTTCTTT,CASSPGQGAALNTEAFF
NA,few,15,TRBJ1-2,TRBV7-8,TGTGCCAGCAGCTTAAGGGTCTCAGTGAACTATGGCTACACCTTC,CASSLRVSVNYGYTF
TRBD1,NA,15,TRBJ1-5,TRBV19,TGTGCCACCACCGCCGACAGGGGCAGCAATCAGCCCCAGCATTTT,CATTADRGSNQPQHF
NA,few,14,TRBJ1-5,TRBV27,TGTGCCAGCAGCCATGGACAGCCCAATCAGCCCCAGCATTTT,CASSHGQPNQPQHF
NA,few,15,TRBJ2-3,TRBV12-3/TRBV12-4,TGTGCCAGCAGTTTTGGAGAAACTAGCACAGATACGCAGTATTTT,CASSFGETSTDTQYF
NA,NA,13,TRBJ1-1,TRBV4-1,TGCGCCAGCAGCCAAGGGATCCGGGGTGAAGCTTTCTTT,CASSQGIRGEAFF
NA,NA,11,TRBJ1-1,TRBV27,TGTGCCAGCGGCCGCTCCACTGAAGCTTTCTTT,CASGRSTEAFF
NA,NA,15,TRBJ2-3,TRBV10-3,TGTGCCATCAGTGCTTATAGCGGCAGCACAGATACGCAGTATTTT,CAISAYSGSTDTQYF
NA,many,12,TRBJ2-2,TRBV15,TGTGCCACCGTTCATGGAACCGGGGAGTTGTTTTTT,CATVHGTGELFF
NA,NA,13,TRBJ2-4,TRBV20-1,TGCAGTGCCTGTAGAGGCCGCAGTGACATTCAGTACTTC,CSACRGRSDIQYF
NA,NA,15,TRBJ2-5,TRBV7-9,TGTGCCAGCAGCTTAACAGGGCTACTACAAGAGACCCAGTACTTC,CASSLTGLLQETQYF
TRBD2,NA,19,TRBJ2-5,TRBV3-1,TGTGCCAGCTGTTTGGGGACTAGCGGGTTGGGGAGCCACCAAGAGACCCAGTACTTC,CASCLGTSGLGSHQETQYF
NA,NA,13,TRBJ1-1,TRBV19,TGTGCCAGTGGCCCAGGGGAGAACACTGAAGCTTTCTTT,CASGPGENTEAFF
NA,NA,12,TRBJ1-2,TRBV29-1,TGCAGCGACGCCTATTACGAGGGGGGCTACACCTTC,CSDAYYEGGYTF
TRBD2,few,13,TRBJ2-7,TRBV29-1,TGCAGCACCACGGGACTAGTAGGCTACGAGCAGTACTTC,CSTTGLVGYEQYF
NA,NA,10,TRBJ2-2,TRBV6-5,TGTGCCAGCAGGGGAGGGGAGCTGTTTTTT,CASRGGELFF
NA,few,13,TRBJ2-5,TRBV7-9,TGTGCCAGCAGCCATAGTGGTGGTACGACCCAGTACTTC,CASSHSGGTTQYF
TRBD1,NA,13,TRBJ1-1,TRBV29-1,TGCAGCGTCCATACAGGGGAAGGAGCTGAAGCTTTCTTT,CSVHTGEGAEAFF
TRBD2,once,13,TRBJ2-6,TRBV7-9,TGTGCCAGCAGCGTCGGGGGGGCCAACGGCCTGACTTTC,CASSVGGANGLTF
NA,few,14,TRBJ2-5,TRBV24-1,TGTGCCACCAGTGATTTTGGCAGGGAAGAGACCCAGTACTTC,CATSDFGREETQYF
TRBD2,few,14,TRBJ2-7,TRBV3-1,TGTGCCAGCAGCCGTAGCGGGGTGCCCTACGAGCAGTACTTC,CASSRSGVPYEQYF
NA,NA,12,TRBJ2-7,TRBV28,TGTGCTATTCCACCGCCCATGGACGAGCAGTACTTC,CAIPPPMDEQYF
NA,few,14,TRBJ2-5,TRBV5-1,TGCGCCAGCAGCTCGGAAACCGCCGGGGAGACCCAGTACTTC,CASSSETAGETQYF
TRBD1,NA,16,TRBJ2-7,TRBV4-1,TGCGCCAGCAGCCAAGACGCCGGGACAGGGATCTACGAGCAGTACTTC,CASSQDAGTGIYEQYF
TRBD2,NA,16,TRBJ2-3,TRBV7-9,TGTGCCAGCAGCTTACATTCGCTAGCGGGAACAGATACGCAGTATTTT,CASSLHSLAGTDTQYF
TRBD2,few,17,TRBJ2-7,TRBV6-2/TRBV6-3,TGTGCCAGCAGTTACCTCCCAGGGGCTAGCGGGAGCTACGAGCAGTACTTC,CASSYLPGASGSYEQYF
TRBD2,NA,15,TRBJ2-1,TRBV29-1,TGCAGCGTTGGGGGGACTAGCGGGAGGGCTGATGAGCAGTTCTTC,CSVGGTSGRADEQFF
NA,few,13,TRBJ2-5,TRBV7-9,TGTGCCAGCAGCAACTGGGGGCAAGAGACCCAGTACTTC,CASSNWGQETQYF
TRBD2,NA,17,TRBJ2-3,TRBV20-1,TGCAGTGCTAGTATGAGGACTAGCGGGAGCGGCACAGATACGCAGTATTTT,CSASMRTSGSGTDTQYF
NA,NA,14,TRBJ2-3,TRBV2,TGTGCCAGCAGGGACTTGCGGGTCACAGATACGCAGTATTTT,CASRDLRVTDTQYF
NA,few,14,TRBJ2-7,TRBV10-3,TGTGCCATCAAGGGAGCGGAGCTTTCCTACGAGCAGTACTTC,CAIKGAELSYEQYF
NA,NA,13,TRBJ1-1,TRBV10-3,TGTGCCATCAGTGAAAACCCCGACTATGAAGCTTTCTTT,CAISENPDYEAFF
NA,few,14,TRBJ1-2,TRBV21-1,TGTGCCAGCATTGACAGGGCCGTAGACTATGGCTACACCTTC,CASIDRAVDYGYTF